These 26 T cell receptor beta chains originate from one sample sequenced in a study of OX40 agonist ivuxolimab in advanced cancers. Here immunoSEQ multiplex PCR was the method, and the copy in TCRdb shows in-frame clones only, minus some. The top ten hold 1.5% to 2% of the sample, which has about 76,000 clones, approximately 86% seen once. The source was CD4+ or CD8+ T cells sorted from blood, collected in a trial of the OX40 agonist ivuxolimab. All receptors come from an adult with an advanced solid tumor such as melanoma, head and neck, liver or kidney cancer.

The chain employs TRBV5-1 and TRBJ2-1, with 9 bases fitting TRBD2. The V gene end was trimmed by 0 bases and the J gene end by 4 bases; junction bases not matched to a gene: 5. The CDR3 is 16 residues long. CDR1 and CDR2 (germline): SGHRS, YFSETQ. CDR3 residues: CASSLAGTSSYNEQFF. The CDR3 nucleotides read TGCGCCAGCAGCTTGGCCGGGACTAGCAGTTACAATGAGCAGTTCTTC.

The chain couples TRBV6-1 to TRBJ1-1; D gene ambiguous. The V gene lost 4 bases and the J gene lost 2 bases, with 11 bases spanning the gap. This CDR3 is 14 amino acids long. Germline CDR1 is MNHNS and CDR2 is SASEGT. The CDR3 reads CASSAGGANTEAFF. The CDR3 DNA sequence: TGTGCCAGCAGTGCGGGCGGAGCTAACACTGAAGCTTTCTTT.

This clone was recorded only once. V usage is TRBV4-1 and J usage is TRBJ2-5; 8 bases line up with TRBD1. Judging by the DNA end, TRBJ2-7 fits better; the J call may be wrong. Per the germline V gene, CDR1 is MGHRA and CDR2 is YSYEKL. This CDR3 spans 16 amino acids. CDR3 loop: CASSQDGQGGSYEQYF. The CDR3 nucleotides are TGCGCCAGCAGCCAAGACGGACAGGGAGGTTCCTACGAGCAGTACTTC.

This clone appeared a single time. The genes are TRBV7-2 and TRBJ1-3; perhaps TRBD1 as D (6 bases). CDR1 and CDR2 (germline): SGHTA, FQGNSA. Trimming pared 1 base from V and 4 bases from J, leaving 11 bases between. The CDR3 sequence is 15 residues long. This chain's CDR3 is CASSLVRGRGNTIYF. The CDR3 DNA reads as TGTGCCAGCAGCTTAGTCAGGGGCAGGGGAAACACCATATATTTT.

V usage is TRBV28 and J usage is TRBJ2-5; D not certain. Trimming pared 10 bases from V and 4 bases from J, leaving 16 bases between. This CDR3 comprises 13 residues. Germline V CDR1 and CDR2: MDHEN, SYDVKM. CDR3 sequence (DNA): TGTGCCATCAACCCTCGGAGAGGAGAGACCCAGTACTTC. Residues: CAINPRRGETQYF.

CDR3 protein: CASSPRTAFTGELFF. The CDR3 DNA follows: TGTGCCAGCAGCCCCCGGACAGCCTTCACCGGGGAGCTGTTTTTT. The chain uses TRBV7-9 and TRBJ2-2; the D gene is possibly TRBD1 (6 bases). V gave up 5 bases and J gave up 4 bases, with 14 bases separating them. The CDR3 totals 15 residues. In germline, CDR1 is SEHNR, CDR2 FQNEAQ (reference sequence).

This rearrangement joins TRBV28 to TRBJ2-2, with 8 bases matching TRBD1. This CDR3 is built from 14 residues. V lost 6 bases to trimming and J lost 6 bases; unmatched junction nucleotides: 6. Germline-derived CDR1 and CDR2 are MDHEN and SYDVKM. The CDR3 region has the DNA TGTGCCAGCAGAGGACAGGGAGGCCCCGGGGAGCTGTTTTTT. As protein: CASRGQGGPGELFF.

This sequence joins TRBV28 and TRBJ1-2; D is perhaps TRBD1 (5 bases). Trimming removed 6 bases from V and 11 bases from J, with 16 bases in between. Germline CDR1 MDHEN, CDR2 SYDVKM. The CDR3 sequence is 12 residues long. The CDR3 loop is CASRGNRDPYTF. CDR3 DNA sequence: TGTGCCAGCAGGGGTAACCGGGACCCTTACACCTTC.

V usage is TRBV19 and J usage is TRBJ2-7; D uncertain. The germline V gene encodes CDR1 LNHDA and CDR2 SQIVND (reference sequence). V dropped 5 bases and J dropped 2 bases, with 13 bases sitting between them. This CDR3 has 14 residues. The CDR3 region has the DNA TGTGCCAGTAGTCCCCTCGGCCTAACCTACGAGCAGTACTTC. Encoded protein: CASSPLGLTYEQYF. Together with reference TRBV19 and TRBJ2-7, the CDR3 gives the full variable domain: DGGITQSPKYLFRKEGQNVTLSCEQNLNHDAMYWYRQDPGQGLRLIYYSQIVNDFQKGDIAEGYSVSREKKESFPLTVTSAQKNPTAFYLCASSPLGLTYEQYFGPGTRLTVT.

The chain is built from TRBV6-6 and TRBJ1-2; 7 bases are a match to TRBD1. The germline CDR1 and CDR2 sequences are MNHNY and SVGAGI (reference sequence). The CDR3 runs to 16 residues. V shed 0 bases and J 3 bases; nucleotides not matched to a gene: 7. CDR3 DNA sequence: TGTGCCAGCAGTTACTCGAGGCAGGGGGATTACTATGGCTACACCTTC. It specifies CASSYSRQGDYYGYTF.

The chain has TRBV5-1 and TRBJ2-3; 13 bases fit TRBD2. The ends lost 5 bases at V and 1 base at J; junction bases unmatched: 4. The V gene's germline CDR1 is SGHRS and CDR2 YFSETQ. The CDR3 sequence is 16 residues long. The CDR3 DNA sequence: TGCGCCAGCAGAACCGGACTAGCGGGAGGCACAGATACGCAGTATTTT. Translated, it gives CASRTGLAGGTDTQYF. The full variable domain, completed using reference TRBV5-1 and TRBJ2-3, is KAGVTQTPRYLIKTRGQQVTLSCSPISGHRSVSWYQQTPGQGLQFLFEYFSETQRNKGNFPGRFSGRQFSNSRSEMNVSTLELGDSALYLCASRTGLAGGTDTQYFGPGTRLTVL.

The rearrangement links TRBV6-6 to TRBJ2-5; the D gene is possibly TRBD1 (7 bases). V was clipped by 6 bases and J by 4 bases, with 15 bases between them. This CDR3 comprises 14 residues. The germline gives CDR1 MNHNY, CDR2 SVGAGI (reference sequence). DNA for the CDR3: TGTGCCAGCAGCCGTGCCCAGGGGGGAGAGACCCAGTACTTC. This gives the protein CASSRAQGGETQYF.

This rearrangement joins TRBV6-1 to TRBJ2-1; 9 bases line up with TRBD2. This CDR3 is 16 amino acids long. The germline V gene encodes CDR1 MNHNS and CDR2 SASEGT. The J segment lost 3 bases and the V segment lost 2 bases, leaving 5 bases of the junction unmatched. DNA of the CDR3: TGTGCCAGCAGTGAACAGGGACTAGCTCTCTACAATGAGCAGTTCTTC. Translating gives CASSEQGLALYNEQFF.

The chain carries TRBV28 and TRBJ2-7; D is undetermined. Germline V lookup: CDR1 MDHEN, CDR2 SYDVKM. The CDR3 runs to 14 residues. Trimming removed 2 bases at V and 6 bases at J, with 14 bases between. CDR3 sequence: CASSLAGPGGEQYF. Written as DNA, the CDR3 is TGTGCCAGCAGTTTAGCCGGGCCGGGTGGCGAGCAGTACTTC.

This chain joins TRBV5-8 and TRBJ2-1; 10 positions match TRBD2. The V segment lost 4 bases and the J segment 3 bases; nucleotides outside the gene matches: 7. Germline V gene data show CDR1 as SGHTS and CDR2 as YDEGEE. The CDR3 loop spans 16 amino acids. This CDR3 is CASSTGLALIYNEQFF. In DNA, the CDR3 is TGTGCCAGCAGCACGGGACTAGCGTTGATCTACAATGAGCAGTTCTTC.

This chain uses TRBV5-4 with TRBJ2-5, with D perhaps matching TRBD1 or TRBD2 (5 bases each). Germline CDR1 is SGHNT and CDR2 is YYREEE (reference sequence). This CDR3 has 16 residues. Between the trimmed V and J ends, which lost 4 bases and 2 bases, there was a span of 18 bases. DNA of the CDR3: TGTGCCAGCAGCCCGCCCGGGACCAGCATACAAGAGACCCAGTACTTC. It is translated as CASSPPGTSIQETQYF.

V and J are TRBV19 and TRBJ2-5; D not certain. This CDR3 comprises 11 residues. V was cut by 2 bases and J by 2 bases, with 0 bases left in between. The germline CDR1 and CDR2 sequences are LNHDA and SQIVND (reference sequence). CDR3 coding DNA: TGTGCCAGTAGTATACAAGAGACCCAGTACTTC. Its protein product is CASSIQETQYF.

This rearrangement joins TRBV28 to TRBJ1-1, with D hard to call. The length of the CDR3 is 13 residues. CDR1 and CDR2 (germline): MDHEN, SYDVKM. V gave up 2 bases and J gave up 7 bases, with 11 bases separating them. CDR3 in amino acids: CASSLGVSFEAFF. The CDR3 DNA sequence: TGTGCCAGCAGTTTAGGTGTCAGTTTTGAAGCTTTCTTT.

The chain uses TRBV5-6 and TRBJ1-4; 10 bases match TRBD1. The CDR3 sequence is 15 residues long. Germline V lookup: CDR1 SGHDT, CDR2 YYEEEE. The trim removed 4 bases at V and 5 bases at J, leaving 5 bases unmatched. The CDR3 loop is CASSRPGQGNEKLFF. CDR3 DNA sequence: TGTGCCAGCAGCAGACCGGGACAGGGGAATGAAAAACTGTTTTTT. Full variable domain (rest looked up from reference TRBV5-6 and TRBJ1-4): DAGVTQSPTHLIKTRGQQVTLRCSPKSGHDTVSWYQQALGQGPQFIFQYYEEEERQRGNFPDRFSGHQFPNYSSELNVNALLLGDSALYLCASSRPGQGNEKLFFGSGTQLSVL.

A note on this clone: One end of the junction is discordant with germline, which a read error may explain. The V and J genes are TRBV7-3 and TRBJ2-1; tentatively, D is TRBD2 (6 bases). Germline CDR1 and CDR2: SGHTA and FQGTGA. This CDR3 region has 15 residues. The CDR3 coding sequence is TGTGCCAGCAGCGTAACGCGGGACTCCTACAATGAGCAGTTCTTC. It specifies CASSVTRDSYNEQFF. The full variable domain, its missing parts supplied by reference TRBV7-3 and TRBJ2-1, is GAGVSQTPSNKVTEKGKYVELRCDPISGHTALYWYRQSLGQGPEFLIYFQGTGAADDSGLPNDRFFAVRPEGSVSTLKIQRTERGDSAVYLCASSVTRDSYNEQFFGPGTRLTVL.

This chain links TRBV6-1 with TRBJ2-3, with D possibly being TRBD2 (5 bases). V lost 7 bases, J lost 1 base, and 12 bases lay in between. The CDR3 length is 14 residues. CDR1 and CDR2 (germline): MNHNS, SASEGT. The CDR3 nucleotides read TGTGCCAGCACCTGGACTGCCCGCACAGATACGCAGTATTTT. It is translated as CASTWTARTDTQYF.

Only a few counts were recorded for this clone. The chain combines TRBV7-3 with TRBJ2-1, with 14 bases identical to TRBD2. Losses at the gene ends were 3 bases for V and 6 bases for J; bases not matched to a gene: 10. This CDR3 has 18 amino acids. Looked up from germline, CDR1 is SGHTA and CDR2 is FQGTGA. CDR3: CASSLTGTSGSLSNEQFF. CDR3 nucleotide sequence: TGTGCCAGCAGCTTGACCGGGACTAGCGGGAGTCTTAGCAATGAGCAGTTCTTC.

The chain carries TRBV28 and TRBJ1-5; D ambiguous. Deletions cut 6 bases from V and 0 bases from J, with 15 bases between. Per the germline V gene, CDR1 is MDHEN and CDR2 is SYDVKM. CDR3 size: 16 residues. The DNA of the CDR3 is TGTGCCAGCAGGGGGAAAGGGATATTTAGCAATCAGCCCCAGCATTTT. The encoded protein is CASRGKGIFSNQPQHF.

The J gene is TRBJ1-1, the V gene TRBV2; no definite D call. The V end lost 1 base, the J end lost 9 bases, and 15 bases lay between the germline ends. The germline CDR1 and CDR2 sequences are SNHLY and FYNNEI. This CDR3 has 14 amino acids. CDR3 nucleotide sequence: TGTGCCAGCAGTGAAGTAAATCCGGGTCAGCAAGCTTTCTTT. Its protein is CASSEVNPGQQAFF. The whole variable domain, remainder taken from reference TRBV2 and TRBJ1-1, is EPEVTQTPSHQVTQMGQEVILRCVPISNHLYFYWYRQILGQKVEFLVSFYNNEISEKSEIFDDQFSVERPDGSNFTLKIRSTKLEDSAMYFCASSEVNPGQQAFFGQGTRLTVV.

The chain joins TRBV5-6 to TRBJ1-6, with no clear D. This CDR3 is 14 amino acids long. Trimming left V 0 bases short and J 6 bases short, with 7 bases between. In germline, CDR1 is SGHDT, CDR2 YYEEEE. For the CDR3, the DNA is TGTGCCAGCAGCTTGGAACAGTTTAATTCACCCCTCCACTTT. Translation: CASSLEQFNSPLHF.

The genes are TRBV25-1 and TRBJ1-1, with 11 bases matching TRBD1. This CDR3 contains 16 residues. Trimming removed 4 bases from V and 5 bases from J; junction bases left unmatched: 9. The V gene's germline CDR1 is MGHDK and CDR2 SYGVNS. This CDR3 reads CASSAPGTGGGTEAFF. The CDR3 DNA follows: TGTGCCAGCAGTGCGCCCGGGACAGGGGGAGGAACTGAAGCTTTCTTT.